This paragraph covers one T cell receptor (beta chain) sequence. The data were produced by immunoSEQ multiplex PCR, yet TCRdb's version contains in-frame clones alone and is incomplete. The table has about 230,000 clones, 85% to 90% seen once. This specimen comes from a study of blood T cell repertoires in COVID-19. At the level of the study: PBMCs, B-cell-depleted T cells, or T cells provided the cDNA or gDNA that made up the material.

CDR1 MNHNY and CDR2 SVGAGI come from the germline V gene (reference sequence). The CDR3 is made up of 12 amino acids. Trimming took off 5 bases at V and 5 bases at J, with 9 bases between the two ends. This TCR derives from a man aged 25-45 years with COVID-19, enrolled during active disease. The sequencing sample was made of peripheral blood. The chain carries TRBV6-6 and TRBJ1-2; D unresolved. The CDR3 loop is CASSDNKYGYTF. The DNA for the CDR3 is TGTGCCAGCAGTGACAACAAGTATGGCTACACCTTC.